Listed below are T cell receptor beta chains from one sample, sequenced in a study of T-cell memory formation after mild COVID-19. TCRdb re-analysed the 5' RACE reads in MiXCR, keeping a single row per CDR3 protein. The sample has some 250,000 distinct CDR3 sequences; approximately 9% are singletons. The specimen was PBMCs or a T cell subset sorted from them (not recorded which). Source of these receptors: a man younger than 35 who had mild COVID-19 (a few samples of this study predate the infection). Cell type and time point are not known. CDR3s include the opening cysteine and the closing phenylalanine or tryptophan. The D gene is left open where the match is weak. Part of the rows lack a size; the others show once, few, many or a class for expanded clones.

d_call,clone_size,j_call,v_call,cdr3_aa,cdr3_nt
-,-,TRBJ2-1,TRBV2,CASRRGDPVVNEQFF,TGTGCCAGCAGACGTGGGGACCCGGTGGTAAATGAGCAGTTCTTC
TRBD1,few,TRBJ2-3,TRBV12-5,CASGFDPGGSGDTQYF,TGTGCTAGTGGTTTCGACCCAGGGGGCTCGGGAGATACGCAGTATTTT
-,once,TRBJ2-1,TRBV2,CASSVEGGSSYNEQFF,TGTGCCAGCAGTGTTGAAGGGGGGAGCTCCTACAATGAGCAGTTCTTC
TRBD1,-,TRBJ2-1,TRBV20-1,CSARGQDREKISSDNEQFF,TGCAGTGCTAGAGGTCAGGACAGGGAAAAAATTTCGAGTGACAATGAGCAGTTCTTC
-,-,TRBJ2-5,TRBV10-2,CASSTTGFRTQYF,TGCGCCAGCAGCACAACAGGGTTTAGGACCCAGTACTTC
TRBD1,many,TRBJ2-1,TRBV12-3/TRBV12-4,CASSYRGLDNEQFF,TGTGCCAGCAGCTACAGGGGTTTGGACAATGAGCAGTTCTTC
TRBD2,many,TRBJ2-1,TRBV5-1,CASSVTSGVNEQFF,TGCGCCAGCAGCGTGACTAGCGGGGTGAATGAGCAGTTCTTC
TRBD2,-,TRBJ2-3,TRBV4-1,CASSQARGKRLAADTQYF,TGCGCCAGCAGCCAAGCCCGAGGGAAGAGGCTAGCGGCAGATACGCAGTATTTT
TRBD2,-,TRBJ2-1,TRBV9,CASSASGGAGNEQFF,TGTGCCAGCAGCGCTAGCGGGGGGGCTGGGAATGAGCAGTTCTTC
-,-,TRBJ2-5,TRBV3-1,CASSQEGRETQYF,TGTGCCAGCAGCCAAGAAGGGCGGGAGACCCAGTACTTC
-,few,TRBJ1-2,TRBV20-1,CSAHTGPPNYGYTF,TGCAGTGCCCACACCGGACCTCCTAACTATGGCTACACCTTC
TRBD2,many,TRBJ2-3,TRBV20-1,CSARGGSDTQYF,TGCAGTGCCCGCGGGGGATCAGATACGCAGTATTTT
-,-,TRBJ2-5,TRBV3-1,CASSQDWSPSETQYF,TGTGCCAGCAGCCAAGATTGGTCTCCGAGTGAGACCCAGTACTTC
-,few,TRBJ2-5,TRBV5-1,CASSSQGRDQTQYF,TGCGCCAGCAGCTCGCAGGGGCGCGATCAGACCCAGTACTTC
-,many,TRBJ1-1,TRBV5-1,CASSLEASGYTEAFF,TGCGCCAGCAGCTTGGAGGCGTCAGGTTACACTGAAGCTTTCTTT
-,-,TRBJ1-6,TRBV6-5,CASSGPYNSPLHF,TGTGCCAGCAGTGGACCTTATAATTCACCCCTCCACTTT
-,few,TRBJ2-2,TRBV4-2,CASSQGWVGELFF,TGTGCCAGCAGCCAAGGATGGGTCGGGGAGCTGTTTTTT
-,few,TRBJ2-1,TRBV20-1,CSARVDTYNEQFF,TGCAGTGCTAGAGTTGACACCTACAATGAGCAGTTCTTC
TRBD2,-,TRBJ2-5,TRBV5-6,CASSLGLAGGAETQYF,TGTGCCAGCAGCTTGGGACTAGCGGGGGGGGCAGAGACCCAGTACTTC
-,-,TRBJ2-1,TRBV5-1,CASSLVGRRGANEQFF,TGCGCCAGCAGCTTGGTAGGACGACGTGGGGCGAATGAGCAGTTCTTC